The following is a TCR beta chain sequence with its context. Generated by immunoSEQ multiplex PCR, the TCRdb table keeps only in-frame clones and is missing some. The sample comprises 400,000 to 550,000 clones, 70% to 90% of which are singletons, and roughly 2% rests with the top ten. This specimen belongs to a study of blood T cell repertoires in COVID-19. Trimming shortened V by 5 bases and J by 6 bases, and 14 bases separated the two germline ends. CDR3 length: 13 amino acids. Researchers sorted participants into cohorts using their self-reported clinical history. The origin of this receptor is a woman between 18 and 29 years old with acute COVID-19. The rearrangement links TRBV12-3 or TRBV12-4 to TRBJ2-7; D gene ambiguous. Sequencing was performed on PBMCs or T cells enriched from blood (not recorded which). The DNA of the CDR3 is TGTGCCAGCAGTCTAGGGCAGGCCCTCGAGCAGTACTTC. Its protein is CASSLGQALEQYF.